The rows below give T cell receptor beta chains drawn from one sample of a study of shared clonotypes between healthy human individuals. Profiling relied on immunoSEQ multiplex PCR, and the TCRdb table lists in-frame clones only, not all of them. Here the sample spans hundreds of thousands of clones, around four fifths being singletons. Sample: memory CD4+ T cells sorted from blood. The receptors derive from a woman aged 25-40 years in good health. CDR3s include the opening cysteine and the closing phenylalanine or tryptophan. The order of the fields is CDR3 length, J gene, clone size, V gene, D gene, CDR3 protein, CDR3 DNA. A D gene is named only where the DNA matches it firmly. Only some rows state a clone size, as once, few, many or a class for expanded clones.

cdr3_length: 15; j_call: TRBJ1-5; clone_size: .; v_call: TRBV6-6; d_call: .; cdr3_aa: CASSYSPQGIQPQHF; cdr3_nt: TGTGCCAGCAGTTACTCCCCACAGGGAATTCAGCCCCAGCATTTT
cdr3_length: 14; j_call: TRBJ2-7; clone_size: .; v_call: TRBV18; d_call: .; cdr3_aa: CASSAYSRGYEQYF; cdr3_nt: TGTGCCAGCTCCGCCTACTCCAGGGGCTACGAGCAGTACTTC
cdr3_length: 15; j_call: TRBJ2-1; clone_size: .; v_call: TRBV10-3; d_call: TRBD2; cdr3_aa: CAISILAGVLNEQFF; cdr3_nt: TGTGCCATCAGTATACTAGCGGGAGTTTTGAATGAGCAGTTCTTC
cdr3_length: 14; j_call: TRBJ2-1; clone_size: once; v_call: TRBV5-4; d_call: .; cdr3_aa: CASSLGPNYNEQFF; cdr3_nt: TGTGCCAGCAGCTTAGGACCCAACTACAATGAGCAGTTCTTC
cdr3_length: 12; j_call: TRBJ2-1; clone_size: .; v_call: TRBV2; d_call: .; cdr3_aa: CASSGGVDEQFF; cdr3_nt: TGTGCCAGCAGTGGCGGAGTGGATGAGCAGTTCTTC
cdr3_length: 15; j_call: TRBJ2-5; clone_size: .; v_call: TRBV11-1; d_call: TRBD2; cdr3_aa: CASSWERGLQETQYF; cdr3_nt: TGTGCCAGCAGCTGGGAGCGGGGGCTTCAAGAGACCCAGTACTTC
cdr3_length: 15; j_call: TRBJ2-4; clone_size: .; v_call: TRBV28; d_call: TRBD2; cdr3_aa: CASSPGNAGENIQYF; cdr3_nt: TGTGCCAGCAGTCCCGGGAACGCGGGGGAAAACATTCAGTACTTC
cdr3_length: 13; j_call: TRBJ1-6; clone_size: .; v_call: TRBV28; d_call: .; cdr3_aa: CASSLITDSPLHF; cdr3_nt: TGTGCCAGCAGTTTAATCACCGATTCACCCCTCCACTTT
cdr3_length: 12; j_call: TRBJ2-7; clone_size: .; v_call: TRBV19; d_call: .; cdr3_aa: CASTDSTYEQYF; cdr3_nt: TGTGCCAGTACCGACAGCACCTACGAGCAGTACTTC
cdr3_length: 13; j_call: TRBJ1-2; clone_size: few; v_call: TRBV4-2; d_call: TRBD1; cdr3_aa: CASSRGQDYGYTF; cdr3_nt: TGTGCCAGCAGCCGGGGACAGGACTATGGCTACACCTTC
cdr3_length: 18; j_call: TRBJ2-3; clone_size: .; v_call: TRBV5-8; d_call: TRBD2; cdr3_aa: CASSLYQGLAIRTDTQYF; cdr3_nt: TGTGCCAGCAGCTTGTATCAGGGACTAGCGATTCGCACAGATACGCAGTATTTT
cdr3_length: 15; j_call: TRBJ2-7; clone_size: few; v_call: TRBV28; d_call: TRBD2; cdr3_aa: CASSKGAGGTYEQYF; cdr3_nt: TGTGCCAGCAGCAAAGGGGCGGGAGGGACCTACGAGCAGTACTTC
cdr3_length: 14; j_call: TRBJ1-1; clone_size: few; v_call: TRBV6-5; d_call: .; cdr3_aa: CASSPRTVNTEAFF; cdr3_nt: TGTGCCAGCAGTCCCCGGACGGTGAACACTGAAGCTTTCTTT
cdr3_length: 14; j_call: TRBJ1-1; clone_size: .; v_call: TRBV28; d_call: .; cdr3_aa: CASSLVERRTEAFF; cdr3_nt: TGTGCCAGCAGTTTAGTTGAGAGGAGGACTGAAGCTTTCTTT
cdr3_length: 14; j_call: TRBJ1-1; clone_size: few; v_call: TRBV6-1; d_call: TRBD1; cdr3_aa: CASSDRGGRTEAFF; cdr3_nt: TGTGCCAGCAGTGACAGGGGGGGTCGAACTGAAGCTTTCTTT
cdr3_length: 16; j_call: TRBJ2-7; clone_size: .; v_call: TRBV27; d_call: TRBD2; cdr3_aa: CASSLRWASGANEQYF; cdr3_nt: TGTGCCAGCAGTTTGAGGTGGGCTAGCGGGGCCAACGAGCAGTACTTC
cdr3_length: 12; j_call: TRBJ1-3; clone_size: few; v_call: TRBV10-3; d_call: .; cdr3_aa: CAIGREGNTIYF; cdr3_nt: TGTGCCATCGGCAGGGAGGGAAACACCATATATTTT
cdr3_length: 18; j_call: TRBJ2-7; clone_size: once; v_call: TRBV2; d_call: .; cdr3_aa: CASSDKGPERWFNNEQYF; cdr3_nt: TGTGCCAGCAGTGATAAGGGACCCGAGAGGTGGTTTAATAACGAGCAGTACTTC
cdr3_length: 13; j_call: TRBJ2-5; clone_size: .; v_call: TRBV11-2; d_call: .; cdr3_aa: CASSFGQQETQYF; cdr3_nt: TGTGCCAGCAGCTTTGGCCAACAAGAGACCCAGTACTTC
cdr3_length: 16; j_call: TRBJ2-5; clone_size: .; v_call: TRBV27; d_call: TRBD2; cdr3_aa: CASSLGGLAARETQYF; cdr3_nt: TGTGCCAGCAGTTTAGGGGGACTAGCGGCTCGAGAGACCCAGTACTTC
cdr3_length: 14; j_call: TRBJ2-1; clone_size: few; v_call: TRBV19; d_call: .; cdr3_aa: CASSRGSGDNEQFF; cdr3_nt: TGTGCCAGTAGTAGGGGGAGTGGGGACAATGAGCAGTTCTTC
cdr3_length: 16; j_call: TRBJ1-3; clone_size: .; v_call: TRBV4-1; d_call: TRBD1; cdr3_aa: CASSHPDRTSGNTIYF; cdr3_nt: TGCGCCAGCAGCCACCCGGACAGGACCTCTGGAAACACCATATATTTT
cdr3_length: 13; j_call: TRBJ1-5; clone_size: .; v_call: TRBV5-1; d_call: TRBD1; cdr3_aa: CASRDREDQPQHF; cdr3_nt: TGCGCCAGTAGGGACAGGGAGGATCAGCCCCAGCATTTT
cdr3_length: 15; j_call: TRBJ1-1; clone_size: .; v_call: TRBV5-5; d_call: .; cdr3_aa: CASRWSEGEWTEAFF; cdr3_nt: TGTGCCAGCAGATGGAGTGAGGGGGAATGGACTGAAGCTTTCTTT
cdr3_length: 14; j_call: TRBJ2-5; clone_size: .; v_call: TRBV29-1; d_call: .; cdr3_aa: CSVAGRLVRETQYF; cdr3_nt: TGCAGCGTCGCCGGAAGACTAGTTCGAGAGACCCAGTACTTC
cdr3_length: 14; j_call: TRBJ2-7; clone_size: .; v_call: TRBV2; d_call: TRBD2; cdr3_aa: CASRARLAGDEQYF; cdr3_nt: TGTGCCAGCAGGGCCCGACTAGCGGGAGACGAGCAGTACTTC
cdr3_length: 16; j_call: TRBJ1-5; clone_size: .; v_call: TRBV27; d_call: .; cdr3_aa: CASSLSGSFMNQPQHF; cdr3_nt: TGTGCCAGCAGTTTATCTGGGAGTTTTATGAATCAGCCCCAGCATTTT
cdr3_length: 16; j_call: TRBJ2-4; clone_size: .; v_call: TRBV4-1; d_call: .; cdr3_aa: CASSQGSGLAKNIQYF; cdr3_nt: TGCGCCAGCAGCCAAGGGTCAGGCCTAGCCAAAAACATTCAGTACTTC
cdr3_length: 15; j_call: TRBJ2-5; clone_size: few; v_call: TRBV5-4; d_call: .; cdr3_aa: CASSHTRGGQETQYF; cdr3_nt: TGTGCCAGCAGCCATACCAGGGGTGGGCAAGAGACCCAGTACTTC
cdr3_length: 16; j_call: TRBJ2-5; clone_size: .; v_call: TRBV11-1; d_call: TRBD2; cdr3_aa: CASSLIGLAGRETQYF; cdr3_nt: TGTGCCAGCAGCTTAATTGGACTAGCGGGACGGGAGACCCAGTACTTC
cdr3_length: 14; j_call: TRBJ2-7; clone_size: .; v_call: TRBV7-9; d_call: TRBD1; cdr3_aa: CASSYRTGIDEQYF; cdr3_nt: TGTGCCAGCAGCTACCGGACAGGGATTGACGAGCAGTACTTC
cdr3_length: 15; j_call: TRBJ2-6; clone_size: .; v_call: TRBV10-1; d_call: .; cdr3_aa: CASSDPGSGANVLTF; cdr3_nt: TGCGCCAGCAGTGATCCGGGGTCTGGGGCCAACGTCCTGACTTTC
cdr3_length: 14; j_call: TRBJ2-2; clone_size: .; v_call: TRBV2; d_call: .; cdr3_aa: CASRLLQNTGELFF; cdr3_nt: TGTGCCAGCAGATTGTTACAGAACACCGGGGAGCTGTTTTTT
cdr3_length: 13; j_call: TRBJ1-5; clone_size: .; v_call: TRBV7-9; d_call: .; cdr3_aa: CASSLDLGQPQHF; cdr3_nt: TGTGCCAGCAGCTTAGATCTGGGCCAGCCCCAGCATTTT
cdr3_length: 13; j_call: TRBJ2-7; clone_size: .; v_call: TRBV10-3; d_call: TRBD1; cdr3_aa: CAISGQGEGEQYF; cdr3_nt: TGTGCCATCAGCGGACAGGGAGAAGGCGAGCAGTACTTC
cdr3_length: 12; j_call: TRBJ1-2; clone_size: .; v_call: TRBV28; d_call: .; cdr3_aa: CASTGTNYGYTF; cdr3_nt: TGTGCCAGCACCGGGACAAACTATGGCTACACCTTC
cdr3_length: 14; j_call: TRBJ1-2; clone_size: once; v_call: TRBV4-2; d_call: .; cdr3_aa: CASSSLDRNYGYTF; cdr3_nt: TGTGCCAGCAGCTCCTTGGACAGAAACTATGGCTACACCTTC
cdr3_length: 15; j_call: TRBJ1-1; clone_size: .; v_call: TRBV28; d_call: .; cdr3_aa: CASSLGGTANTEAFF; cdr3_nt: TGTGCCAGCAGTTTGGGCGGGACGGCGAACACTGAAGCTTTCTTT
cdr3_length: 14; j_call: TRBJ2-3; clone_size: .; v_call: TRBV19; d_call: TRBD2; cdr3_aa: CASSTSGSGNTQYF; cdr3_nt: TGTGCCAGCTCGACTAGCGGGAGCGGGAATACGCAGTATTTT
cdr3_length: 15; j_call: TRBJ2-1; clone_size: many; v_call: TRBV7-3; d_call: .; cdr3_aa: CASSLIEGPLDEQFF; cdr3_nt: TGTGCCAGCAGCTTAATAGAGGGTCCCCTTGATGAGCAGTTCTTC
cdr3_length: 18; j_call: TRBJ1-5; clone_size: few; v_call: TRBV4-1; d_call: .; cdr3_aa: CASSQLDLGFSRNQPQHF; cdr3_nt: TGCGCCAGCAGCCAGTTGGACTTGGGGTTTAGTCGGAATCAGCCCCAGCATTTT
cdr3_length: 13; j_call: TRBJ2-7; clone_size: .; v_call: TRBV28; d_call: TRBD1; cdr3_aa: CASMGQGAGEQYF; cdr3_nt: TGTGCCAGCATGGGACAGGGGGCTGGAGAGCAGTACTTC
cdr3_length: 9; j_call: TRBJ1-2; clone_size: .; v_call: TRBV20-1; d_call: .; cdr3_aa: CSATNGFAF; cdr3_nt: TGCAGTGCAACGAACGGGTTTGCCTTC
cdr3_length: 15; j_call: TRBJ1-5; clone_size: .; v_call: TRBV7-2; d_call: TRBD1; cdr3_aa: CASSLAYRGNQPQHF; cdr3_nt: TGTGCCAGCAGCTTAGCGTACAGGGGGAATCAGCCCCAGCATTTT
cdr3_length: 16; j_call: TRBJ2-1; clone_size: .; v_call: TRBV18; d_call: .; cdr3_aa: CASSPPRQASYNEQFF; cdr3_nt: TGTGCCAGCTCACCACCGAGACAGGCTTCCTACAATGAGCAGTTCTTC
cdr3_length: 13; j_call: TRBJ2-7; clone_size: .; v_call: TRBV27; d_call: TRBD1; cdr3_aa: CASRPTGGFEQYF; cdr3_nt: TGTGCCAGCAGGCCGACAGGGGGGTTCGAGCAGTACTTC
cdr3_length: 17; j_call: TRBJ2-2; clone_size: .; v_call: TRBV7-6; d_call: .; cdr3_aa: CASSLERTGLNTGELFF; cdr3_nt: TGTGCCAGCAGCTTAGAACGTACGGGGCTGAACACCGGGGAGCTGTTTTTT
cdr3_length: 15; j_call: TRBJ2-7; clone_size: .; v_call: TRBV18; d_call: TRBD1; cdr3_aa: CASSPSETGRVEQYF; cdr3_nt: TGTGCCAGCTCTCCCTCGGAGACAGGGCGGGTCGAGCAGTACTTC
cdr3_length: 15; j_call: TRBJ2-3; clone_size: .; v_call: TRBV7-9; d_call: TRBD1; cdr3_aa: CASSPGTGFSDTQYF; cdr3_nt: TGTGCCAGCAGCCCCGGGACAGGGTTTTCAGATACGCAGTATTTT
cdr3_length: 15; j_call: TRBJ1-2; clone_size: .; v_call: TRBV25-1; d_call: .; cdr3_aa: CASSDRGRETYGYTF; cdr3_nt: TGTGCCAGCAGTGACCGGGGACGGGAAACTTATGGCTACACCTTC
cdr3_length: 16; j_call: TRBJ2-2; clone_size: .; v_call: TRBV9; d_call: TRBD2; cdr3_aa: CASSTQLAGKTGELFF; cdr3_nt: TGTGCCAGCAGCACCCAACTAGCGGGAAAGACCGGGGAGCTGTTTTTT
cdr3_length: 14; j_call: TRBJ2-3; clone_size: .; v_call: TRBV6-5; d_call: .; cdr3_aa: CASTDRGGADTQYF; cdr3_nt: TGTGCCAGCACCGACAGGGGAGGGGCAGATACGCAGTATTTT
cdr3_length: 15; j_call: TRBJ2-5; clone_size: .; v_call: TRBV6-1; d_call: .; cdr3_aa: CASSEERWGRETQYF; cdr3_nt: TGTGCCAGCAGTGAAGAAAGGTGGGGAAGAGAGACCCAGTACTTC
cdr3_length: 16; j_call: TRBJ2-2; clone_size: .; v_call: TRBV11-3; d_call: TRBD2; cdr3_aa: CASSRGLAGGTGELFF; cdr3_nt: TGTGCCAGCAGCAGAGGACTAGCGGGAGGGACCGGGGAGCTGTTTTTT